The rows below give T cell receptor beta chains drawn from one sample of a study of blood T cell repertoires in COVID-19. Method: immunoSEQ multiplex PCR; TCRdb's copy keeps in-frame clones and lacks some. The table lists under 100,000 clones, 70% to 90% of them singletons. Sequenced: peripheral blood. These receptor sequences come from a human donor in a cohort sampled during active COVID-19. Each CDR3 is given with its conserved first and last residue. The order of the fields is V gene, clone size, D gene, J gene, CDR3 protein, CDR3 DNA. D genes are given only for firm matches. Clone sizes are given selectively: once, few, many, or a class where the clone is expanded.

>TRBV15|NA|TRBD1|TRBJ2-5
CATSLRDRGYQETQYF
TGTGCCACCAGCCTCCGGGACAGGGGTTACCAAGAGACCCAGTACTTC
>TRBV12-3/TRBV12-4|NA|TRBD2|TRBJ2-1
CASSSGGNNEQFF
TGTGCCAGCAGTTCCGGGGGGAACAATGAGCAGTTCTTC
>TRBV19|NA|TRBD1|TRBJ1-1
CAVRQGVVTEAFF
TGTGCCGTCCGACAGGGGGTGGTTACTGAAGCTTTCTTT
>TRBV7-2|NA|NA|TRBJ2-6
CASGGSLISSGANVLTF
TGTGCCAGCGGAGGATCCCTTATCTCCTCTGGGGCCAACGTCCTGACTTTC
>TRBV2|NA|TRBD1|TRBJ2-3
CASRGQGTQYF
TGTGCCAGCAGGGGACAGGGAACGCAGTATTTT
>TRBV28|NA|TRBD1|TRBJ1-2
CASRPGGVKGYYGYTF
TGTGCCAGTCGACCAGGGGGCGTGAAGGGTTACTATGGCTACACCTTC
>TRBV6-5|NA|NA|TRBJ1-2
CASAGPHYGYTF
TGTGCCAGCGCGGGCCCCCACTATGGCTACACCTTC
>TRBV6-1|NA|TRBD2|TRBJ2-3
CASSEVIAGGTRADTQYF
TGTGCCAGCAGTGAAGTCATAGCGGGGGGGACGCGAGCAGATACGCAGTATTTT
>TRBV30|NA|NA|TRBJ1-1
CAWIHPGAGTEAFF
TGTGCCTGGATCCACCCAGGGGCTGGGACTGAAGCTTTCTTT
>TRBV6-2/TRBV6-3|NA|TRBD1|TRBJ1-1
CASSYSGTGNTEAFF
TGTGCCAGCAGTTACTCAGGGACAGGGAACACTGAAGCTTTCTTT
>TRBV5-6|NA|NA|TRBJ2-2
CASSFGGLTGELFF
TGTGCCAGCAGCTTCGGCGGACTCACCGGGGAGCTGTTTTTT
>TRBV9|few|TRBD2|TRBJ2-1
CASSVRPSGGGNEQFF
TGTGCCAGCAGCGTAAGGCCGTCGGGGGGAGGTAATGAGCAGTTCTTC
>TRBV2|NA|NA|TRBJ2-6
CASSLGASGANVLTF
TGTGCCAGCAGCTTGGGAGCCTCTGGGGCCAACGTCCTGACTTTC
>TRBV3-1/TRBV3-2|NA|NA|TRBJ1-2
CASSHLTAKPYGYTF
TGTGCCAGCAGCCACCTGACAGCTAAACCCTATGGCTACACCTTC
>TRBV11-1|few|NA|TRBJ2-7
CASSPGDWRAYEQYF
TGTGCCAGCAGCCCGGGGGACTGGCGAGCCTACGAGCAGTACTTC
>TRBV11-2|NA|TRBD1|TRBJ2-1
CASSFGQGASNEQFF
TGTGCCAGCAGCTTTGGACAGGGGGCCAGCAATGAGCAGTTCTTC
>TRBV18|NA|NA|TRBJ2-7
CASSRETWGAEQYF
TGTGCCAGCTCACGGGAGACTTGGGGAGCGGAGCAGTACTTC
>TRBV5-1|NA|TRBD1|TRBJ1-4
CASSPGQGRWENEKLFF
TGCGCCAGCAGCCCTGGACAGGGCCGATGGGAAAATGAAAAACTGTTTTTT
>TRBV7-2|NA|NA|TRBJ1-2
CASSRKGGVRGVYGYTF
TGTGCCAGCAGCCGCAAAGGGGGAGTCCGAGGCGTTTATGGCTACACCTTC
>TRBV11-2|NA|NA|TRBJ2-3
CASMLWGGTDTQYF
TGTGCCAGCATGCTTTGGGGGGGCACAGATACGCAGTATTTT
>TRBV30|few|TRBD1|TRBJ1-6
CAWNDRGRGYSSPLHF
TGTGCCTGGAATGACAGGGGGCGGGGTTATAGTTCACCCCTCCACTTT
>TRBV24-1|NA|NA|TRBJ2-3
CATSDPQGGQGTDTQYF
TGTGCCACCAGTGATCCGCAAGGTGGGCAAGGCACAGATACGCAGTATTTT
>TRBV7-2|NA|NA|TRBJ1-2
CASSLQGIAYGYTF
TGTGCCAGCAGCTTACAGGGTATTGCCTATGGCTACACCTTC
>TRBV10-3|NA|NA|TRBJ2-2
CAISERQGKAGELFF
TGTGCCATCAGTGAGAGGCAGGGGAAAGCCGGGGAGCTGTTTTTT
>TRBV18|once|NA|TRBJ2-3
CASSLAAITDTQYF
TGTGCCAGCTCACTAGCGGCTATCACAGATACGCAGTATTTT
>TRBV6-2/TRBV6-3|NA|TRBD1|TRBJ2-2
CASSSSARQGSYTGELFF
TGTGCCAGCAGCTCCTCCGCCCGACAGGGAAGTTACACCGGGGAGCTGTTTTTT
>TRBV7-9|NA|TRBD1|TRBJ1-5
CASSLLPGQGFGSNQPQHF
TGTGCCAGCAGCTTACTTCCGGGACAGGGGTTCGGGAGCAATCAGCCCCAGCATTTT
>TRBV12-3/TRBV12-4|NA|TRBD1|TRBJ2-5
CASTLRGETQYF
TGTGCCAGCACCCTCAGGGGGGAGACCCAGTACTTC
>TRBV6-2/TRBV6-3|NA|TRBD1|TRBJ2-6
CASSPETGGPPGANVLTF
TGTGCCAGCAGTCCGGAGACAGGGGGCCCGCCCGGGGCCAACGTCCTGACTTTC
>TRBV7-9|NA|NA|TRBJ1-1
CASSLVENAEAFF
TGTGCCAGCAGCTTAGTAGAGAATGCTGAAGCTTTCTTT
>TRBV19|NA|NA|TRBJ1-1
CASSDPQVSSRAFF
TGTGCCAGTAGTGATCCGCAGGTCTCAAGTAGAGCTTTCTTT
>TRBV4-2|NA|NA|TRBJ1-4
CASSPSWAQFVTTNEKLFF
TGTGCCAGCAGCCCCTCTTGGGCCCAATTCGTTACAACTAATGAAAAACTGTTTTTT
>TRBV5-6|NA|NA|TRBJ1-5
CASNSYPGDQPQHF
TGTGCCAGCAACTCTTATCCGGGAGATCAGCCCCAGCATTTT
>TRBV3-1/TRBV3-2|NA|TRBD1|TRBJ1-6
CASSQGDRGNSPLHF
TGTGCCAGCAGCCAGGGGGACAGGGGAAATTCACCCCTCCACTTT
>TRBV18|NA|NA|TRBJ1-4
CASSPSVREKLFF
TGTGCCAGCTCACCCAGTGTCAGGGAAAAACTGTTTTTT
>TRBV15|NA|NA|TRBJ2-7
CATSRVGSPYEQYF
TGTGCCACCAGCAGAGTGGGCAGCCCGTACGAGCAGTACTTC
>TRBV7-9|NA|NA|TRBJ2-6
CASSPVSGANVLTF
TGTGCCAGCAGCCCGGTCTCTGGGGCCAACGTCCTGACTTTC
>TRBV27|once|TRBD1|TRBJ2-3
CASSGTGQNTDTQYF
TGTGCCAGCAGTGGCACGGGACAGAACACAGATACGCAGTATTTT
>TRBV28|NA|NA|TRBJ1-1
CASSQQPLEAFF
TGTGCCAGCAGTCAACAGCCGCTTGAAGCTTTCTTT
>TRBV10-1|NA|NA|TRBJ1-1
CASSESLLNTEAFF
TGCGCCAGCAGTGAGTCTTTGTTAAACACTGAAGCTTTCTTT
>TRBV13|NA|TRBD1|TRBJ1-3
CASSLGTPGQTGNTIYF
TGTGCCAGCAGCTTGGGAACTCCGGGACAGACTGGAAACACCATATATTTT
>TRBV18|NA|TRBD1|TRBJ1-4
CASSPGTGDEKLFF
TGTGCCAGCTCACCAGGGACAGGGGATGAAAAACTGTTTTTT
>TRBV3-1/TRBV3-2|NA|TRBD2|TRBJ2-1
CASSQDWRGSYNEQFF
TGTGCCAGCAGCCAAGATTGGCGGGGGAGTTACAATGAGCAGTTCTTC
>TRBV6-5|NA|NA|TRBJ1-3
CASSSTTGTIYF
TGTGCCAGCAGTTCGACTACTGGCACCATATATTTT
>TRBV4-1|NA|TRBD1|TRBJ1-1
CASSQRQGRRYTEAFF
TGCGCCAGCAGCCAAAGACAGGGGAGGCGGTACACTGAAGCTTTCTTT
>TRBV5-6|once|NA|TRBJ1-2
CASSLAVGGDYGYTF
TGTGCCAGCAGCTTGGCTGTAGGGGGGGACTATGGCTACACCTTC
>TRBV7-9|NA|NA|TRBJ1-4
CASSLASTATNEKLFF
TGTGCCAGCAGCTTAGCCTCCACGGCAACTAATGAAAAACTGTTTTTT
>TRBV19|once|TRBD2|TRBJ2-1
CASRAQGAGGPSNEQFF
TGTGCCAGTAGGGCACAGGGAGCGGGGGGGCCGAGCAATGAGCAGTTCTTC
>TRBV18|NA|NA|TRBJ1-4
CASSPSQGAVSEKLFF
TGTGCCAGCTCCCCTAGTCAAGGGGCCGTGAGTGAAAAACTGTTTTTT
>TRBV6-4|NA|TRBD1|TRBJ2-2
CARPGQSNTGELFF
TGTGCCAGGCCGGGACAGTCGAACACCGGGGAGCTGTTTTTT
>TRBV3-1/TRBV3-2|once|TRBD1|TRBJ2-7
CASEDRGYEQYF
TGTGCCAGCGAGGACAGGGGCTACGAGCAGTACTTC
>TRBV3-1/TRBV3-2|once|TRBD2|TRBJ2-1
CASSQERLAGTYNEQFF
TGTGCCAGCAGCCAAGAAAGACTAGCGGGGACCTACAATGAGCAGTTCTTC
>TRBV19|few|NA|TRBJ1-1
CASSIDIAPPMNTEAFF
TGTGCCAGTAGTATAGATATCGCGCCCCCTATGAACACTGAAGCTTTCTTT
>TRBV7-7|NA|TRBD1|TRBJ1-2
CASSAHRGTNYGYTF
TGTGCTAGCAGCGCCCACAGGGGGACTAACTATGGCTACACCTTC
>TRBV14|NA|TRBD1|TRBJ1-6
CASSQTGVDSPLHF
TGTGCCAGCAGCCAGACAGGGGTGGATTCACCCCTCCACTTT